The T cell receptor beta chain under discussion was sequenced for a study of blood T cell repertoires in COVID-19. Turning to the study itself: Italy, Spain and the United States were the sources of the convalescent and acute COVID-19 samples. In each case, the material was cDNA or gDNA derived from T cells, B-cell-depleted T cells, or PBMCs.

Original processing methods: Estimates of nucleated cell counts were drawn from the amplification of reference gene primers. Produced via immunoSEQ multiplex PCR; TCRdb's table is partial and in-frame only. From that table come the V and J calls and clone size; the DNA was used to work out D and trimming. The sample comprises fewer than 65,000 clones, approximately 87% of which are singletons, and roughly 5% rests with the top ten. The receptor was derived from a human donor in a cohort sampled during active COVID-19. Sequenced material: peripheral blood.

CDR3 loop: CASSQDWDRAGTFF. The CDR3 DNA reads TGTGCCAGCAGCCAAGATTGGGACAGGGCGGGAACTTTCTTT. This chain connects TRBV3-1 (or the pseudogene TRBV3-2) to TRBJ1-1, with 9 bases matching TRBD1. The CDR3 has 14 amino acids. Germline trimming cut 0 bases from V and 12 bases from J; bases unmatched to any gene: 8. Germline V gene data show CDR1 as LGHDT and CDR2 as YNNKEL (reference sequence).